The clone carrying this T cell receptor beta chain was recorded only once. This specimen belongs to a study of OX40 agonist ivuxolimab in advanced cancers. Some clones are missing from TCRdb's copy, which holds only in-frame ones; the method was immunoSEQ multiplex PCR. The data show some 37,000 clones, with about 80% seen just once and approximately 20% held by the top ten. Germline V gives CDR1 LNHDA, CDR2 SQIVND (reference sequence). This CDR3 region has 15 residues. V was trimmed by 3 bases and J by 4 bases, leaving 13 bases between them. The V call is TRBV19, the J call TRBJ2-1, with D maybe TRBD1 (6 bases). This TCR derives from an adult with an advanced solid tumor such as melanoma, head and neck, liver or kidney cancer. The specimen was CD4+ or CD8+ T cells sorted from blood, collected in a trial of the OX40 agonist ivuxolimab. Here the CDR3 reads CASSIINREYNEQFF. The CDR3, as DNA: TGTGCCAGTAGTATTATCAACAGGGAGTACAATGAGCAGTTCTTC.